The TCR beta chain described here comes from a study of CD4 T cells in relation to SARS-CoV-2 and coronaviruses (dated by TCRdb to the early 2020s). About the study as a whole: HLA restriction was mapped for shared crossreactive spike epitopes using patient-derived lymphoblastoid cell lines. Memory CD4+ T cell crossreactivity between SARS-CoV-2 and common cold coronavirus spike proteins was assessed at the TCR clonotype level in the study. The Adaptive Biotechnologies TCR-sequencing kit was used to sequence samples from a few pre-COVID donors and the naive versus memory experiments, while other data came from Illumina-based sequencing. For other donors in the study, expansion assays were sequenced with a different, Illumina-based TCR-beta assay. What the work shows at the level of the full study, not this receptor alone: Crossreactive clones showed significantly weaker SARS-CoV-2-driven expansion than monoreactive clones, consistent with antigenic imprinting. Pre-pandemic and post-infection samples were not both contributed by any donor, so tracing of the source of pre-existing responses was limited. Sequencing naive versus memory cells indicated that the assay picks up memory recall responses, not primary responses primed during culture. Memory CD4+ clonotypes crossrecognizing SARS-CoV-2 and at least one common cold coronavirus spike were found in around 59% of donors. Small numbers of patients and of tested TCRs were a limitation of the study. Crossreactivity analysis was centred on spike protein, so crossreactivity against other viral proteins was not assessed.

Uncultured naive and memory CD4+ T cell DNA received deep-resolution immunoSEQ TCR-beta sequencing. The paper's processing steps were these. During preprocessing, nonproductive sequences were removed, along with CDR3s that did not begin with C, did not end with F or W, or were shorter than 7 amino acids. Cultured and uncultured naive and memory CD4+ repertoires were searched for CDR3s previously identified as spike- and CEF-reactive. Pairwise Levenshtein distance, computed with the stringdist R package after three terminal residues were trimmed from each end, was used as the measure of CDR3 homology. TCRdb's version of the immuneACCESS table is confined to in-frame rearrangements and falls short of the full clone set. An unresolved V gene accounts for under half of the shortfall where checked; the remainder is of unknown origin. V and J calls and clone size are given by that table; D and trimming were obtained from the DNA. This sample has 60,000 to 85,000 clones in its table, and 85% to 95% of those were observed once. Clones ranked in the top ten supply around 0.21% of the sample.

The CDR3 covers 15 residues, taking in both the cysteine and the phenylalanine. CDR3 DNA only is kept here, 45 bases in frame from base 1. V trim: 1 base; J trim: 3 bases; unmatched bases: 4. Reading the germline V gene gives CDR1 SGDLS and CDR2 YYNGEE. Points on this clone: What antigen it recognizes has not been identified. Per-nucleotide qualities are absent, and no much larger clonotype sits a single base away.

CD4+ T cells from unexposed donors were collected before the COVID-19 pandemic (2011-2018). To separate naive from memory CD4+ T cells, cryopreserved PBMCs first underwent CD4 enrichment and then EasySep naive CD4+ T cell enrichment. Leukapheresis product for the unexposed donors was bought commercially. PBMCs were isolated from leukapheresis product or whole blood by Ficoll-Paque PLUS gradient centrifugation. PBMCs were either cryopreserved at -140 degrees C or used fresh in the expansion assay. The QIAamp Micro DNA Kit was used to extract genomic DNA from the CD4+ T cells. Specimen: naive CD4+ T cells from PBMCs. This sample's cell subset or site label indicates: naive CD4+ T cells isolated by negative enrichment. The V gene is TRBV9 and the J gene is TRBJ2-7; a stretch of 10 junction bases matches TRBD1. The source is a human donor in good health. The nucleotides read TGTGCCAGCAGCGTAAGCTGGACAGGGGGCTACGAGCAGTACTTC. It translates as CASSVSWTGGYEQYF.